These 26 T cell receptor beta chains were sequenced from one sample in a study of cytomegalovirus exposure and HLA in healthy donors (dated by TCRdb to the late 2010s). The library was prepared using the immunoSEQ multiplex PCR assay. A mixture of 60 forward primers for TCR Vbeta segments and 13 reverse primers for TCR Jbeta segments was used in the multiplex PCR. Held by TCRdb, this immuneACCESS table contains in-frame sequences only and omits some clones. Under half of the omission traces to an unresolved V gene where checked; the cause of the rest is unknown. The sample table shows tens of thousands of clones, and over 55% are seen once. The leading ten clones occupy about 5.5% of the sample. The sample consisted of PBMCs. The receptors shown here come from a boy aged 10-17 years in good health and CMV-seropositive.

The V gene is TRBV30, the J gene TRBJ2-3; D perhaps matches TRBD2 (6 bases). V lost 1 base, J lost 9 bases, and 14 bases lay in between. Germline CDR1 GTSNPN, CDR2 SVGIG (reference sequence). The CDR3 is 13 residues long. This CDR3 is CAWSAGVSDTQYF. The CDR3 region has the DNA TGTGCCTGGAGTGCGGGGGTATCCGACACGCAGTATTTT.

This clone was detected only a few times. The chain uses TRBV29-1 and TRBJ1-4; D not certain. Per the germline V gene, CDR1 is SQVTM and CDR2 is ANQGSEA. Trimming shortened V by 3 bases and J by 4 bases, and 12 bases separated the two germline ends. CDR3 length: 14 residues. This CDR3 is CSVDSGLGNEKLFF. For the CDR3, the DNA is TGCAGCGTTGATTCTGGACTCGGTAATGAAAAACTGTTTTTT.

The chain joins TRBV2 to TRBJ2-7; tentatively, D is TRBD2 (5 bases). The V end lost 8 bases, the J end lost 6 bases, and 20 bases lay between the germline ends. This CDR3 is built from 14 residues. Germline V CDR1 and CDR2: SNHLY, FYNNEI. In DNA form, the CDR3 reads TGTGCCAGCTCGGACTTGATGCACGTCTCCGAGCAGTACTTC. The encoded protein is CASSDLMHVSEQYF. Full variable domain (remainder filled in from reference TRBV2 and TRBJ2-7): EPEVTQTPSHQVTQMGQEVILRCVPISNHLYFYWYRQILGQKVEFLVSFYNNEISEKSEIFDDQFSVERPDGSNFTLKIRSTKLEDSAMYFCASSDLMHVSEQYFGPGTRLTVT.

The rearrangement uses TRBV6-6 and TRBJ2-7, with 13 bases aligning to TRBD2. The CDR3 sequence is 15 residues long. Losses at the gene ends were 6 bases for V and 5 bases for J; bases not matched to a gene: 7. CDR1 and CDR2 (germline): MNHNY, SVGAGI (reference sequence). The CDR3 is CASRRTSGGKDEQYF. The CDR3, as DNA: TGTGCCAGCAGGCGGACTAGCGGGGGAAAGGACGAGCAGTACTTC.

The chain uses TRBV19 and TRBJ2-7; weak D call: TRBD1 (5 bases). In germline, CDR1 is LNHDA, CDR2 SQIVND (reference sequence). This CDR3 has 15 residues. The germline V and J ends were trimmed by 5 bases and 5 bases, with 19 bases remaining between them. The CDR3 region is CASSQPGRGSDEQYF. In nucleotides, the CDR3 is TGTGCCAGTAGTCAACCAGGGCGCGGTTCGGACGAGCAGTACTTC.

This clone was observed a few times. This sequence joins TRBV6-1 and TRBJ1-6; tentative D call: TRBD1 (5 bases). CDR1 and CDR2 (germline): MNHNS, SASEGT. Between the trimmed V and J ends, which lost 1 base and 1 base, there was a span of 5 bases. This CDR3 is 15 amino acids long. The CDR3: CASSEEGSYNSPLHF. The CDR3 DNA follows: TGTGCCAGCAGTGAAGAGGGGTCCTATAATTCACCCCTCCACTTT.

The chain uses TRBV5-1 and TRBJ1-6, with D possibly being TRBD1 (5 bases). Per the germline V gene, CDR1 is SGHRS and CDR2 is YFSETQ. Trimming cost V 2 bases and J 5 bases, with 11 bases left between them. The CDR3 has 15 residues. The CDR3, as DNA: TGCGCCAGCAGCTTCACAGGAGCCCATAATTCACCCCTCCACTTT. Translated: CASSFTGAHNSPLHF.

The chain carries TRBV6-5 and TRBJ2-7; possibly TRBD1 for D (7 bases). Germline V CDR1 and CDR2: MNHEY, SVGAGI. The length of the CDR3 is 15 residues. Trimming took 7 bases from V and 4 from J, leaving 20 bases between them. The CDR3 loop is CASTRLGQAGYEQYF. DNA for the CDR3: TGTGCCAGCACCAGACTTGGACAGGCGGGATACGAGCAGTACTTC.

This clone has only a few counts. The chain employs TRBV4-2 and TRBJ2-1; 7 bases are shared with TRBD1. CDR1 is LGHNA, CDR2 YNFKEQ, per germline. The CDR3 sequence is 15 residues long. The V segment lost 2 bases and the J segment 5 bases; nucleotides outside the gene matches: 6. The CDR3 coding sequence is TGTGCCAGCAGCCAAAGGGACAGCTTAAACAATGAGCAGTTCTTC. Amino acids: CASSQRDSLNNEQFF.

The chain joins TRBV5-4 to TRBJ1-2; TRBD1 matches 7 bases. The germline V gene has CDR1 SGHNT and CDR2 YYREEE (reference sequence). J lost 1 base, V lost 4 bases, and 4 bases had no gene match. This CDR3 is built from 14 residues. CDR3 sequence (DNA): TGTGCCAGCAGCCTCGGACAGGTTAACTATGGCTACACCTTC. It yields the protein CASSLGQVNYGYTF.

V is TRBV28 and J is TRBJ2-2; possibly TRBD2 for D (6 bases). In germline, CDR1 is MDHEN, CDR2 SYDVKM. The V gene lost 5 bases and the J gene lost 4 bases, with 14 bases spanning the gap. This CDR3 region has 15 residues. This CDR3 is CASSRLGSGTGELFF. The CDR3, as DNA: TGTGCCAGCAGTCGACTAGGTTCGGGCACCGGGGAGCTGTTTTTT.

This clone was seen a single time. The rearrangement uses TRBV27 and TRBJ2-2, with D possibly being TRBD1 (5 bases). The V and J ends lost 8 bases and 3 bases respectively, with 13 bases between them. The CDR3 covers 14 residues. Germline-derived CDR1 and CDR2 are MNHEY and SMNVEV (reference sequence). The CDR3 loop is CASGDGAYTGELFF. CDR3 bases: TGTGCCAGCGGGGATGGGGCTTACACCGGGGAGCTGTTTTTT.

In its sample, this clone was seen a few times. The J gene is TRBJ2-7, the V gene TRBV27; 8 bases align to TRBD1. CDR1 is MNHEY and CDR2 is SMNVEV in the germline V gene (reference sequence). V gave up 6 bases and J gave up 0 bases; unmatched junction bases: 4. This CDR3 is 14 amino acids long. The CDR3 DNA follows: TGTGCCAGCAGGAGACAGGGGCCCTCCTACGAGCAGTACTTC. Translating gives CASRRQGPSYEQYF.

The chain uses TRBV7-2 and TRBJ1-5; D is perhaps TRBD1 (6 bases). Deletions cut 2 bases from V and 1 base from J, with 9 bases between. This CDR3 comprises 15 residues. CDR1 is SGHTA and CDR2 is FQGNSA in the germline V gene. The CDR3 sequence: CASSLLGTSNQPQHF. The CDR3 bases are TGTGCCAGCAGCTTATTGGGGACAAGCAATCAGCCCCAGCATTTT.

The chain uses TRBV7-7 and TRBJ1-2; 10 bases map to TRBD1. Germline CDR1 and CDR2: SSHAT and FNYEAQ (reference sequence). Unmatched junction bases numbered 11, after V lost 8 bases and J lost 5 bases. The CDR3 is 15 amino acids. CDR3 residues: CASRPPDRGQYGYTF. In DNA form, the CDR3 reads TGTGCCAGCCGGCCCCCCGACAGGGGGCAATATGGCTACACCTTC.

This chain links TRBV2 with TRBJ2-1; D is possibly TRBD1 (5 bases). Trimming stripped 0 bases from V and 7 bases from J, with 16 bases between. The CDR3 has 16 residues. Germline V lookup: CDR1 SNHLY, CDR2 FYNNEI. This CDR3 reads CASSEAQGLTTNEQFF. In DNA, the CDR3 is TGTGCCAGCAGTGAAGCTCAGGGATTGACAACTAATGAGCAGTTCTTC.

This clone was counted a few times. The chain couples TRBV5-1 to TRBJ2-3, with 10 bases fitting TRBD2. The ends lost 9 bases at V and 4 bases at J; junction bases unmatched: 11. Germline V gene lookup returns CDR1 SGHRS and CDR2 YFSETQ. The CDR3 covers 15 residues. The CDR3 nucleotides are TGCGCCACCCGGACTAGCGGCCTTGGCGCAGATACGCAGTATTTT. This encodes CATRTSGLGADTQYF.

CDR3 amino acids: CASSLAILRQGLREKLFF. The CDR3 DNA reads TGTGCCAGCAGCTTAGCCATCCTTAGACAGGGTTTACGCGAAAAACTGTTTTTT. The V gene is TRBV7-2, the J gene TRBJ1-4, with TRBD1 identical over 7 bases. Unmatched junction bases numbered 15, after V lost 0 bases and J lost 8 bases. The germline V gene has CDR1 SGHTA and CDR2 FQGNSA. The CDR3 consists of 18 residues.

The V and J genes are TRBV6-1 and TRBJ1-1, with D possibly TRBD1 on 6 matching bases. CDR3 length: 14 residues. CDR1 is MNHNS and CDR2 is SASEGT in the germline V gene. V lost 2 bases to trimming and J lost 1 base, with 8 bases between them. In DNA form, the CDR3 reads TGTGCCAGCAGTGAATGGGGGCCGAACACTGAAGCTTTCTTT. This sequence encodes CASSEWGPNTEAFF.

This clone was counted between two and nine times. This CDR3 reads CASSLSTNYGYTF. CDR3 nucleotide sequence: TGTGCCAGCAGCTTGTCCACTAACTATGGCTACACCTTC. The chain combines TRBV7-2 with TRBJ1-2; D is unresolved. CDR1 and CDR2 (germline): SGHTA, FQGNSA. The CDR3 is 13 residues long. V was trimmed by 3 bases and J by 0 bases, leaving 5 bases between them. Looking up the rest from reference TRBV7-2 and TRBJ1-2 gives the full variable domain: GAGVSQSPSNKVTEKGKDVELRCDPISGHTALYWYRQSLGQGLEFLIYFQGNSAPDKSGLPSDRFSAERTGGSVSTLTIQRTQQEDSAVYLCASSLSTNYGYTFGSGTRLTVV.

This clone turned up a few times. This chain connects TRBV5-1 to TRBJ1-1; possible D gene TRBD1, 5 bases. CDR1 is SGHRS, CDR2 YFSETQ, per germline. The V gene lost 4 bases and the J gene lost 0 bases, with 16 bases spanning the gap. The length of the CDR3 is 16 residues. Here the CDR3 reads CASSPTSTAMNTEAFF. The CDR3 nucleotides are TGCGCCAGCAGCCCAACCTCGACAGCCATGAACACTGAAGCTTTCTTT.

This chain joins TRBV2 and TRBJ2-7; tentatively, D is TRBD1 (6 bases). The CDR3 is made up of 15 amino acids. V gave up 7 bases and J gave up 2 bases, with 18 bases separating them. Germline V gene data show CDR1 as SNHLY and CDR2 as FYNNEI. The CDR3 here is CASITDRTEAYEQYF. In DNA, the CDR3 is TGTGCCAGCATCACTGACAGGACTGAAGCCTACGAGCAGTACTTC.

CDR3 nucleotide sequence: TGCGCCAGCAGCTCTACGGGTAGCACCGGGGAGCTGTTTTTT. Translating it yields CASSSTGSTGELFF. V gene TRBV5-1 combines with J gene TRBJ2-2; unclear D gene. In germline, CDR1 is SGHRS, CDR2 YFSETQ. The CDR3 length is 14 residues. Trimming removed 3 bases from V and 4 bases from J, with 10 bases in between.

This chain connects TRBV7-8 to TRBJ1-5; a weak D match, TRBD1 (6 bases). Trimming pared 7 bases from V and 2 bases from J, leaving 15 bases between. The CDR3 length is 15 residues. Per the germline V gene, CDR1 is SGHVS and CDR2 is FQNEAQ. The CDR3 protein is CASTQQGPGNQPQHF. The CDR3 coding sequence is TGTGCCAGCACCCAACAGGGCCCTGGCAATCAGCCCCAGCATTTT.

The chain carries TRBV6-5 and TRBJ2-3; a possible D gene is TRBD1 (5 bases). The CDR3 has 15 amino acids. The V gene lost 2 bases and the J gene lost 2 bases, with 11 bases spanning the gap. Germline CDR1 MNHEY, CDR2 SVGAGI. The CDR3 protein is CASSYGQGPTDTQYF. The CDR3 DNA sequence: TGTGCCAGCAGTTACGGGCAGGGTCCCACAGATACGCAGTATTTT.

A remark on this clone: One end of the junction fails to match germline, which may point to a read error. The chain has TRBV7-8 and TRBJ1-5, with 8 bases fitting TRBD1. CDR1 and CDR2 (germline): SGHVS, FQNEAQ. This CDR3 has 16 residues. The CDR3 nucleotides read TGTGCCAGCAGCTTCCCCCAGGGACAGGAGCATCAGCCCCAGAATTTT. Translated, it gives CASSFPQGQEHQPQNF.